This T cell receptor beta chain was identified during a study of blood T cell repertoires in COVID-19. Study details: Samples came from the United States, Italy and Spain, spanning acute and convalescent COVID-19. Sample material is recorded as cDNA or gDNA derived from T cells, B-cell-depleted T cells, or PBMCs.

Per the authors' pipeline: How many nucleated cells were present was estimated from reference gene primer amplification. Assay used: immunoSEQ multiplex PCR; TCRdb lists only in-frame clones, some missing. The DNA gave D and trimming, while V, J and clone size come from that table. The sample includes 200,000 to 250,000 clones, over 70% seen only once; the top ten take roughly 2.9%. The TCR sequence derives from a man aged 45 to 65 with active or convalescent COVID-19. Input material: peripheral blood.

This CDR3 is CASRRVGPMNTEAFF. The DNA of the CDR3 is TGTGCCAGCCGGAGGGTGGGTCCTATGAACACTGAAGCTTTCTTT. The rearrangement links TRBV6-5 to TRBJ1-1; D is ambiguous. Germline CDR1 reads MNHEY; CDR2 reads SVGAGI. The V and J ends lost 8 bases and 0 bases respectively, with 16 bases between them. The CDR3 runs to 15 residues.